One and the same sample provided the 25 T cell receptor beta chains below, sequenced in a study of cytomegalovirus exposure and HLA in healthy donors (dated by TCRdb to the late 2010s). Library generation was performed with the immunoSEQ multiplex PCR assay. What TCRdb holds here is the immuneACCESS table cut down to in-frame rearrangements. Part of the clones is not present; checked against another copy, under half of the missing clones reflect an unresolved V gene, and the others are unexplained. The table for this sample lists roughly 200,000 clones; about 81% of them were counted only once. 0.95% to 1.5% of the sample is taken by the ten largest. The sample was PBMCs. The source of these receptors is a woman aged 25 to 39 in good health and CMV-seronegative.

The CDR3 sequence is CASSLAGTSNQPQHF. CDR3 nucleotides: TGTGCCAGCAGTTTGGCCGGGACAAGCAATCAGCCCCAGCATTTT. The genes are TRBV28 and TRBJ1-5; tentatively, D is TRBD1 (6 bases). Trimming cost V 3 bases and J 1 base, with 10 bases left between them. The CDR3 length is 15 residues. Germline loops: CDR1 MDHEN, CDR2 SYDVKM.

The chain couples TRBV19 to TRBJ1-2; 9 nucleotides match TRBD1. The CDR3 length is 13 residues. Germline lookup yields CDR1 LNHDA and CDR2 SQIVND (reference sequence). The ends lost 6 bases at V and 2 bases at J; junction bases unmatched: 1. DNA for the CDR3: TGTGCCAGTAGAGACAGGGGGAACTATGGCTACACCTTC. This gives the protein CASRDRGNYGYTF.

The chain recombines TRBV7-9 with TRBJ1-3, with D perhaps matching TRBD1 (6 bases). V was trimmed by 3 bases and J by 0 bases, leaving 12 bases between them. The CDR3 covers 16 residues. Germline V gene data show CDR1 as SEHNR and CDR2 as FQNEAQ (reference sequence). This CDR3 is CASSFGGQSSGNTIYF. CDR3 DNA: TGTGCCAGCAGCTTCGGAGGACAGAGCTCTGGAAACACCATATATTTT.

The V and J genes are TRBV28 and TRBJ1-6; 9 nucleotides line up with TRBD1. Germline assignment: CDR1 MDHEN and CDR2 SYDVKM. The V segment lost 7 bases and the J segment 7 bases; nucleotides outside the gene matches: 11. The CDR3 totals 16 residues. For the CDR3, the DNA is TGTGCCAGCACCCCTCGGGGGGACAGGGTGAATTCACCCCTCCACTTT. Protein sequence: CASTPRGDRVNSPLHF.

The genes are TRBV19 and TRBJ1-1; possibly TRBD1 for D (6 bases). The CDR3 loop spans 14 amino acids. CDR1 is LNHDA and CDR2 is SQIVND in the germline V gene (reference sequence). V was clipped by 6 bases and J by 0 bases, with 11 bases between them. The CDR3 is CASSYDRLNTEAFF. CDR3 DNA sequence: TGTGCCAGTAGCTACGACAGGCTGAACACTGAAGCTTTCTTT.

The CDR3 loop reads CASSGGLAGGSASYEQYF. CDR3 DNA: TGTGCCAGCAGCGGAGGACTAGCGGGAGGCTCGGCGTCCTACGAGCAGTACTTC. V and J are TRBV9 and TRBJ2-7; 14 bases align to TRBD2. V trimming: 3 bases; J trimming: 1 base; junction bases outside the gene matches: 9. Germline CDR1 and CDR2: SGDLS and YYNGEE. The CDR3 runs to 18 residues.

J is TRBJ1-1 and V is TRBV30; D call uncertain. The germline gives CDR1 GTSNPN, CDR2 SVGIG (reference sequence). CDR3 length: 10 amino acids. Trimming pared 3 bases from V and 8 bases from J, leaving 7 bases between. The CDR3, as DNA: TGTGCCTGGAGAAAGAGGGAAGCTTTCTTT. Translation: CAWRKREAFF.

The J gene is TRBJ1-1, the V gene TRBV5-1; D is unclear. Germline lookup yields CDR1 SGHRS and CDR2 YFSETQ. This CDR3 region has 15 residues. The germline V and J ends were trimmed by 0 bases and 0 bases, with 9 bases remaining between them. CDR3 in amino acids: CASSLVTIVNTEAFF. CDR3 nucleotide sequence: TGCGCCAGCAGCTTGGTTACGATAGTGAACACTGAAGCTTTCTTT.

The gene calls are TRBV6-1 and TRBJ1-2, with D perhaps matching TRBD1 (5 bases). The CDR3 totals 14 residues. The germline V gene encodes CDR1 MNHNS and CDR2 SASEGT. Trimming stripped 2 bases from V and 4 bases from J, with 11 bases between. The CDR3 nucleotides read TGTGCCAGCAGTGAACAGGGAATTGCCTATGGCTACACCTTC. Amino acid sequence: CASSEQGIAYGYTF.

CDR3 in amino acids: CAWSRGTAYGYTF. CDR3 coding DNA: TGTGCCTGGAGTAGGGGGACAGCCTATGGCTACACCTTC. J is TRBJ1-2 and V is TRBV30; 7 bases agree with TRBD1. The germline CDR1 and CDR2 sequences are GTSNPN and SVGIG (reference sequence). This CDR3 spans 13 amino acids. V lost 2 bases, J lost 4 bases, and 4 bases stayed unmatched.

This clone was counted a few times. The chain uses TRBV4-2 and TRBJ2-7, with D tentatively TRBD2 (5 bases). The CDR3 is made up of 12 amino acids. Germline V CDR1 and CDR2: LGHNA, YNFKEQ. V lost 4 bases, J lost 6 bases, and 10 bases lay in between. The CDR3 protein is CASSRSGVEQYF. CDR3 coding DNA: TGTGCCAGCAGCCGCTCCGGGGTCGAGCAGTACTTC.

The chain carries TRBV19 and TRBJ2-7; 10 nucleotides line up with TRBD1. V was clipped by 10 bases and J by 2 bases; unmatched bases: 8. This CDR3 region has 14 residues. Germline-derived CDR1 and CDR2 are LNHDA and SQIVND (reference sequence). As DNA, the CDR3 is TGTGCCACCGCGAGGACAGGGGGGGCCTACGAGCAGTACTTC. Its translation: CATARTGGAYEQYF.

V usage is TRBV30 and J usage is TRBJ1-5; perhaps TRBD1 as D (5 bases). Trimming took off 4 bases at V and 0 bases at J, with 7 bases between the two ends. The germline V gene encodes CDR1 GTSNPN and CDR2 SVGIG (reference sequence). The CDR3 runs to 13 residues. The CDR3 nucleotides are TGTGCCTGGACGGGGGGTAGCAATCAGCCCCAGCATTTT. It yields the protein CAWTGGSNQPQHF.

The CDR3 loop reads CASSASTLGNTEAFF. CDR3 in DNA: TGTGCCAGCAGCGCCTCCACCCTAGGAAACACTGAAGCTTTCTTT. The rearrangement joins TRBV9 to TRBJ1-1; D uncertain. V gave up 3 bases and J gave up 2 bases, with 14 bases separating them. The CDR3 spans 15 residues. Germline V gene data show CDR1 as SGDLS and CDR2 as YYNGEE.

The chain joins TRBV11-2 to TRBJ2-5; weak D call: TRBD1 (5 bases). CDR1 and CDR2 from the germline V gene are SGHAT and FQNNGV. CDR3 size: 16 residues. V dropped 0 bases and J dropped 5 bases, with 16 bases sitting between them. The CDR3 nucleotides are TGTGCCAGCAGCTTAGAGTCCGCTTACAGGAGTGAGACCCAGTACTTC. Protein product: CASSLESAYRSETQYF.

This chain links TRBV7-9 with TRBJ1-5, with D possibly TRBD1 on 6 matching bases. This CDR3 has 14 residues. Trimming took 0 bases from V and 7 from J, leaving 10 bases between them. Germline assignment: CDR1 SEHNR and CDR2 FQNEAQ (reference sequence). The CDR3 coding sequence is TGTGCCAGCAGCTTAGCAGGGGGTGGACAGCCCCAGCATTTT. Amino acid sequence: CASSLAGGGQPQHF. The full variable domain, rest sourced from reference TRBV7-9 and TRBJ1-5, is DTGVSQNPRHKITKRGQNVTFRCDPISEHNRLYWYRQTLGQGPEFLTYFQNEAQLEKSRLLSDRFSAERPKGSFSTLEIQRTEQGDSAMYLCASSLAGGGQPQHFGDGTRLSIL.

This rearrangement joins TRBV10-2 to TRBJ1-2; 9 bases map to TRBD1. The CDR3 runs 15 residues. Germline CDR1 and CDR2: WSHSY and SAAADI. Trimming removed 5 bases from V and 5 bases from J; junction bases left unmatched: 9. This CDR3 is CASSFFRTGEYGYTF. CDR3 DNA sequence: TGCGCCAGCAGTTTTTTTAGGACAGGGGAATATGGCTACACCTTC.

Only a few counts were recorded for this clone. CDR3 DNA: TGTGCCAGCAGGGGGGACAGTCAGAATTCACCCCTCCACTTT. Translated, it gives CASRGDSQNSPLHF. V is TRBV6-5 and J is TRBJ1-6; 7 nucleotides agree with TRBD1. Germline CDR1 MNHEY, CDR2 SVGAGI. The CDR3 covers 14 residues. The trim removed 6 bases at V and 7 bases at J, leaving 6 bases unmatched.

The rearrangement uses TRBV7-9 and TRBJ1-5; 8 bases agree with TRBD1. Per germline, CDR1 SEHNR and CDR2 FQNEAQ (reference sequence). This CDR3 has 14 amino acids. J gave up 4 bases and V 5 bases, and 4 bases lay outside the gene matches. The CDR3 sequence is CASSPDRGNQPQHF. In DNA form, the CDR3 reads TGTGCCAGCAGCCCCGACAGGGGAAATCAGCCCCAGCATTTT. Complete variable domain (other parts from reference TRBV7-9 and TRBJ1-5): DTGVSQNPRHKITKRGQNVTFRCDPISEHNRLYWYRQTLGQGPEFLTYFQNEAQLEKSRLLSDRFSAERPKGSFSTLEIQRTEQGDSAMYLCASSPDRGNQPQHFGDGTRLSIL.

V usage is TRBV21-1 and J usage is TRBJ2-7; the table assigns TRBD1, which was not confirmed against the DNA. TRBV21-1 is a recognized pseudogene. The CDR3 length is 15 residues. CDR3 loop: CASILGDISLYEQYF. The CDR3 nucleotides are TGTGCCAGCATCCTGGGGGACATCTCCCTATACGAGCAGTACTTC.

The chain couples TRBV5-1 to TRBJ2-1, with TRBD1 matching over 7 bases. The CDR3 consists of 13 residues. J lost 5 bases, V lost 4 bases, and 3 bases had no gene match. From germline, CDR1 is SGHRS and CDR2 YFSETQ. CDR3 in DNA: TGCGCCAGCAGCCGGGACAGAGACAATGAGCAGTTCTTC. Translation gives CASSRDRDNEQFF.

The chain uses TRBV9 and TRBJ2-2; TRBD2 matches at 11 bases. Germline CDR1 is SGDLS and CDR2 is YYNGEE. The V segment lost 0 bases and the J segment 0 bases; nucleotides outside the gene matches: 13. The CDR3 sequence is 21 residues long. This CDR3 is CASSVAGVTLAGEPNTGELFF. The CDR3 nucleotides are TGTGCCAGCAGCGTAGCTGGAGTAACACTAGCGGGGGAGCCGAACACCGGGGAGCTGTTTTTT.

V is TRBV5-6 and J is TRBJ2-5; tentative D call: TRBD1 (6 bases). Trimming cost V 6 bases and J 3 bases, with 12 bases left between them. CDR1 and CDR2 (germline): SGHDT, YYEEEE. This CDR3 contains 13 residues. CDR3 in amino acids: CASTQNREETQYF. The CDR3 bases are TGTGCCAGCACCCAAAACAGGGAAGAGACCCAGTACTTC.

This rearrangement joins TRBV5-1 to TRBJ2-7; D possibly corresponds to TRBD1 (6 bases). The germline V and J ends were trimmed by 0 bases and 0 bases, with 13 bases remaining between them. Germline V gene sequence: CDR1 SGHRS, CDR2 YFSETQ. CDR3 length: 16 residues. The CDR3 DNA sequence: TGCGCCAGCAGCTTGGCTCCAACAGGGAGCTCCTACGAGCAGTACTTC. This translates into CASSLAPTGSSYEQYF.

The table lists this clone with many counts. The chain uses TRBV4-1 and TRBJ2-5, with D possibly TRBD1 on 6 matching bases. Germline-derived CDR1 and CDR2 are MGHRA and YSYEKL. V was clipped by 6 bases and J by 0 bases, with 8 bases between them. This CDR3 has 13 amino acids. CDR3 protein: CASRDRNQETQYF. The CDR3 coding sequence is TGCGCCAGCAGGGACAGAAACCAAGAGACCCAGTACTTC.